The 5 T cell receptor beta chains in this list originate from one sample, sequenced in a study of OX40 agonist ivuxolimab in advanced cancers. Library preparation used the immunoSEQ multiplex PCR assay. This is the immuneACCESS table as TCRdb keeps it, with only in-frame sequences that have V and J called. A part of the clones is gone; compared with another copy, unresolved V genes explain less than half, and the rest is unexplained. Across this sample there are around 80,000 clones, with approximately 88% seen only once. The top ten clones comprise less than 3% of the sample. Sequencing was performed on CD4+ or CD8+ T cells sorted from blood, taken in a trial of the OX40 agonist ivuxolimab. The source of these receptors is an adult with an advanced solid tumor such as melanoma, head and neck, liver or kidney cancer.

The chain joins TRBV9 to TRBJ1-4, with 7 nucleotides matching TRBD1. The CDR3 has 15 amino acids. Unmatched junction bases numbered 6, after V lost 4 bases and J lost 3 bases. Germline V gene sequence: CDR1 SGDLS, CDR2 YYNGEE. CDR3 DNA: TGTGCCAGCAGCCCTACGACAGGGTCTAATGAAAAACTGTTTTTT. Translated, it gives CASSPTTGSNEKLFF.

In this sample, this clone turned up once. V is TRBV18 and J is TRBJ1-6; 8 bases are shared with TRBD1. Germline lookup yields CDR1 KGHSH and CDR2 LQKENI. CDR3 size: 18 residues. V shed 3 bases and J 6 bases; nucleotides not matched to a gene: 13. CDR3 in DNA: TGTGCCAGCTCACCGGTCACGACAGGGGCGGAGAGTAATTCACCCCTCCACTTT. Its translation is CASSPVTTGAESNSPLHF. Supplemented by reference TRBV18 and TRBJ1-6, the full variable domain reads NAGVMQNPRHLVRRRGQEARLRCSPMKGHSHVYWYRQLPEEGLKFMVYLQKENIIDESGMPKERFSAEFPKEGPSILRIQQVVRGDSAAYFCASSPVTTGAESNSPLHFGNGTRLTVT.

This chain joins TRBV7-8 and TRBJ2-4, with 7 bases fitting TRBD1. Germline V lookup: CDR1 SGHVS, CDR2 FQNEAQ. J was trimmed by 8 bases and V by 6 bases; bases with no gene match: 13. The CDR3 totals 15 residues. The chain's CDR3 is CASSLQGMSGDIQYF. CDR3 DNA sequence: TGTGCCAGCAGTCTACAGGGGATGAGTGGGGACATTCAGTACTTC. The full variable domain, its missing parts supplied by reference TRBV7-8 and TRBJ2-4, is GAGVSQSPRYKVAKRGQDVALRCDPISGHVSLFWYQQALGQGPEFLTYFQNEAQLDKSGLPSDRFFAERPEGSVSTLKIQRTQQEDSAVYLCASSLQGMSGDIQYFGAGTRLSVL.

V and J are TRBV18 and TRBJ2-7; the D is unclear. The CDR3 is made up of 15 amino acids. Deletions cut 3 bases from V and 3 bases from J, with 15 bases between. CDR1 and CDR2 (germline): KGHSH, LQKENI. CDR3 DNA: TGTGCCAGCTCACCTATGACCGGGTCTGGCTACGAGCAGTACGTC. Translated, it gives CASSPMTGSGYEQYV.

The chain uses TRBV6-5 and TRBJ2-7, with 7 bases fitting TRBD2. V lost 2 bases and J lost 6; bases outside the gene matches: 1. Germline V lookup: CDR1 MNHEY, CDR2 SVGAGI. The CDR3 loop spans 12 amino acids. CDR3: CASSYGEGEQYF. The CDR3 DNA reads as TGTGCCAGCAGTTACGGGGAGGGCGAGCAGTACTTC.